This TCR beta chain came from a study of PD-1 blockade in classical Hodgkin lymphoma. Whole-study results and caveats: Exclusion covered patients beginning nivolumab under 1 year post-ASCT. It was reported that newly diagnosed patients had less baseline TCR diversity than healthy donors.

This CDR3 is built from 19 residues. V was pared by 2 bases and J by 1 base, with 23 bases between. The germline gives CDR1 LGHNT, CDR2 FRNRAP. Libraries were prepared by immunoSEQ multiplex PCR; TCRdb keeps only in-frame clonotypes and omits some of them. The sample holds 84,000 or so clones, around 90% seen once. This clone was seen a handful of times. Its matching antigen is unknown. No patient escaped relapse after autologous stem cell transplantation, and brentuximab vedotin exposure varied. This chain joins TRBV12-5 and TRBJ2-5; a possible D gene is TRBD2 (6 bases). The receptor's source is a human donor with classical Hodgkin lymphoma. Sequenced material: peripheral blood mononuclear cells (PBMCs), taken before the second cycle of nivolumab. The CDR3 here is CASGLPNGPSEGLQETQYF. DNA of the CDR3: TGTGCTAGTGGTTTGCCGAACGGACCTAGCGAAGGCCTCCAAGAGACCCAGTACTTC.